The 22 T cell receptor beta chains below all came from one sample that was sequenced in a study of OX40 agonist ivuxolimab in advanced cancers. Method: immunoSEQ multiplex PCR; TCRdb's copy keeps in-frame clones and lacks some. The sample contains about 60,000 clones, roughly 80% of which appear only once. The sample here was CD4+ or CD8+ T cells sorted from blood, taken in a trial of the OX40 agonist ivuxolimab. These receptor sequences come from an adult with an advanced solid tumor such as melanoma, head and neck, liver or kidney cancer.

This chain joins TRBV7-8 and TRBJ2-1; D unclear. Germline values: CDR1 SGHVS, CDR2 FQNEAQ. V lost 1 base to trimming and J lost 0 bases, with 10 bases between them. The CDR3 loop spans 16 amino acids. The CDR3: CASSLEANPSYNEQFF. DNA for the CDR3: TGTGCCAGCAGCTTAGAGGCGAATCCCTCCTACAATGAGCAGTTCTTC.

This chain links TRBV6-1 with TRBJ1-5, with TRBD1 identical over 8 bases. The trim removed 3 bases at V and 6 bases at J, leaving 4 bases unmatched. The CDR3 is 14 residues long. From germline, CDR1 is MNHNS and CDR2 SASEGT. Here the CDR3 reads CASSESGGGQPQHF. The CDR3 nucleotides read TGTGCCAGCAGTGAGTCAGGGGGCGGTCAGCCCCAGCATTTT.

The V and J genes are TRBV19 and TRBJ2-7, with a tentative D call TRBD1 (6 bases). CDR1 is LNHDA and CDR2 is SQIVND in the germline V gene (reference sequence). V lost 9 bases and J lost 4, with 16 bases in between. CDR3 size: 13 residues. CDR3 sequence reads: CARQPGQEYEQYV. DNA for the CDR3: TGTGCCAGACAACCGGGACAAGAGTACGAGCAGTACGTC.

The chain carries TRBV6-5 and TRBJ2-5, with a possible D match to TRBD1 (6 bases). The length of the CDR3 is 12 residues. V was clipped by 6 bases and J by 1 base, with 6 bases between them. Germline V CDR1 and CDR2: MNHEY, SVGAGI. The CDR3 DNA is TGTGCCAGCAGAGGGGGCCAAGAGACCCAGTACTTC. It is translated as CASRGGQETQYF.

The chain is built from TRBV5-1 and TRBJ2-2; D may be TRBD2 (5 bases). The germline V and J ends were trimmed by 0 bases and 5 bases, with 17 bases remaining between them. Per germline, CDR1 SGHRS and CDR2 YFSETQ. The CDR3 runs to 17 residues. CDR3 in DNA: TGCGCCAGCAGCTTGGAAGTGGCAACTAGGAGGACCGGGGAGCTGTTTTTT. It codes for CASSLEVATRRTGELFF.

The V call is TRBV9, the J call TRBJ1-3; maybe TRBD1 (5 bases). Between the trimmed V and J ends, which lost 1 base and 4 bases, there was a span of 15 bases. In germline, CDR1 is SGDLS, CDR2 YYNGEE. There are 16 residues in the CDR3. The CDR3 region is CASSVTDGASGNTIYF. CDR3 DNA: TGTGCCAGCAGCGTAACTGACGGGGCAAGCGGAAACACCATATATTTT.

This clone was found a few times. Other DNA sequences in this sample translate to the same CDR3. V is TRBV18 and J is TRBJ2-3; 9 nucleotides agree with TRBD2. There are 16 residues in the CDR3. The V and J ends lost 3 bases and 1 base, in that order; junction bases with no gene match: 5. The germline gives CDR1 KGHSH, CDR2 LQKENI. CDR3: CASSPQGLARTDTQYF. The CDR3 DNA sequence: TGTGCCAGCTCACCCCAGGGACTAGCCCGCACAGATACGCAGTATTTT.

The J gene is TRBJ2-2, the V gene TRBV18, with 10 nucleotides matching TRBD2. V shed 6 bases and J 1 base; nucleotides not matched to a gene: 2. The V gene's germline CDR1 is KGHSH and CDR2 LQKENI. CDR3 length: 15 residues. The CDR3 reads CASSRTSGNTGELFF. The CDR3 coding sequence is TGTGCCAGCTCGCGGACTAGCGGGAACACCGGGGAGCTGTTTTTT.

The chain links TRBV12-5 to TRBJ2-7; 15 bases map to TRBD2. The CDR3 spans 18 residues. Trimming cost V 5 bases and J 3 bases; bases outside gene matches: 11. Germline values: CDR1 LGHNT, CDR2 FRNRAP. DNA for the CDR3: TGTGCTAGTGGTCAGCGGGGGACTAGCGGGAGGCCATTCTACGAGCAGTACGTC. It codes for CASGQRGTSGRPFYEQYV.

This chain joins TRBV5-5 and TRBJ1-1, with D unresolved. Germline-derived CDR1 and CDR2 are SGHKS and YYEKEE (reference sequence). Trimming removed 2 bases at V and 0 bases at J, with 11 bases between. The CDR3 runs to 15 residues. The CDR3 reads CASSFRQRMNTEAFF. For the CDR3, the DNA is TGTGCCAGCAGCTTCCGGCAACGGATGAACACTGAAGCTTTCTTT.

J is TRBJ2-1 and V is TRBV5-1; TRBD2 is a possible D gene (6 bases). The CDR3 is 14 residues long. The germline gives CDR1 SGHRS, CDR2 YFSETQ. V lost 0 bases to trimming and J lost 5 bases, with 9 bases between them. The CDR3 coding sequence is TGCGCCAGCAGCTTGGCTAGCGCTGACAATGAGCAGTTCTTC. This translates into CASSLASADNEQFF.

The chain combines TRBV5-8 with TRBJ2-5; TRBD1 aligns across 9 bases. CDR1 and CDR2 (germline): SGHTS, YDEGEE. The CDR3 sequence is 16 residues long. The junction had 10 bases not matched to a gene; V was cut back by 2 bases and J by 5 bases. CDR3 nucleotide sequence: TGTGCCAGCAGCTTCCTACAACAGGGGGCGATTGAGACCCAGTACTTC. It specifies CASSFLQQGAIETQYF.

The rearrangement uses TRBV6-1 and TRBJ1-1; TRBD1 might be the D (5 bases). Germline CDR1 reads MNHNS; CDR2 reads SASEGT. Between the trimmed V and J ends, which lost 8 bases and 0 bases, there was a span of 16 bases. This CDR3 has 15 residues. The CDR3 nucleotides read TGTGCCAGCGGATCAGGGAGACGGATGAACACTGAAGCTTTCTTT. This encodes CASGSGRRMNTEAFF.

This sequence joins TRBV7-8 and TRBJ2-5, with 9 bases matching TRBD2. The ends lost 2 bases at V and 3 bases at J; junction bases unmatched: 4. The CDR3 contains 15 residues. Looked up from germline, CDR1 is SGHVS and CDR2 is FQNEAQ. Here the CDR3 reads CASSLNSGSEETQYF. In DNA, the CDR3 is TGTGCCAGCAGCTTAAATAGCGGGAGTGAAGAGACCCAGTACTTC. The full variable domain, rest sourced from reference TRBV7-8 and TRBJ2-5, is GAGVSQSPRYKVAKRGQDVALRCDPISGHVSLFWYQQALGQGPEFLTYFQNEAQLDKSGLPSDRFFAERPEGSVSTLKIQRTQQEDSAVYLCASSLNSGSEETQYFGPGTRLLVL.

This clone was seen a single time. V usage is TRBV5-1 and J usage is TRBJ2-5; TRBD2 aligns across 10 bases. The end of the DNA is better explained by TRBJ2-7, so the J call may be wrong. The germline V gene has CDR1 SGHRS and CDR2 YFSETQ. This CDR3 has 15 amino acids. This CDR3 reads CASSHLAGVQNEQYF. CDR3 coding DNA: TGCGCCAGCAGCCATCTAGCGGGAGTTCAAAACGAGCAGTACTTC.

The rearrangement links TRBV5-1 to TRBJ2-3, with D possibly being TRBD1 (5 bases). From germline, CDR1 is SGHRS and CDR2 YFSETQ. The CDR3 length is 14 residues. V was clipped by 0 bases and J by 2 bases, with 7 bases between them. In DNA, the CDR3 is TGCGCCAGCAGCTTGGGACAGCACACAGATACGCAGTATTTT. The encoded protein is CASSLGQHTDTQYF.

To note about this clone: Other DNA sequences from this sample encode an identical CDR3 as well. The chain carries TRBV7-9 and TRBJ1-1; D perhaps matches TRBD1 (5 bases). The germline V gene encodes CDR1 SEHNR and CDR2 FQNEAQ (reference sequence). V gave up 2 bases and J gave up 4 bases, with 8 bases separating them. This CDR3 has 13 amino acids. CDR3 residues: CASSLQGGTEAFF. CDR3 DNA: TGTGCCAGCAGCTTACAGGGTGGCACTGAAGCTTTCTTT.

With regard to this clone: The junction differs from germline at one of its ends, possibly a read error. As DNA, the CDR3 is TGTGCTAGCAGCTTGGGACAGGGTATCACCGGGGAGCTGTTTTTT. Translating it yields CASSLGQGITGELFF. V is TRBV7-7 and J is TRBJ2-2; TRBD1 aligns across 9 bases. The germline CDR1 and CDR2 sequences are SSHAT and FNYEAQ (reference sequence). The CDR3 is 15 amino acids.

This clone was seen only once. The gene calls are TRBV29-1 and TRBJ2-5; 11 bases fit TRBD2. The CDR3 runs to 15 residues. Germline V gene lookup returns CDR1 SQVTM and CDR2 ANQGSEA. V lost 2 bases and J lost 7; bases outside the gene matches: 9. The chain's CDR3 is CSVENSGRALGTQYF. The CDR3 DNA reads as TGCAGCGTTGAAAATAGCGGGAGGGCCTTGGGGACCCAGTACTTC.

V and J are TRBV7-2 and TRBJ2-1; 8 bases agree with TRBD1. CDR1 SGHTA and CDR2 FQGNSA come from the germline V gene. The CDR3 totals 16 residues. V was pared by 7 bases and J by 4 bases, with 12 bases of the junction left unmatched. The CDR3 region is CASITSDRVHYNEQFF. The DNA of the CDR3 is TGTGCCAGCATCACCTCGGACAGGGTACATTACAATGAGCAGTTCTTC. Variable domain in full (rest from reference TRBV7-2 and TRBJ2-1): GAGVSQSPSNKVTEKGKDVELRCDPISGHTALYWYRQSLGQGLEFLIYFQGNSAPDKSGLPSDRFSAERTGGSVSTLTIQRTQQEDSAVYLCASITSDRVHYNEQFFGPGTRLTVL.

The rearrangement joins TRBV6-5 to TRBJ2-3; TRBD2 aligns across 8 bases. The length of the CDR3 is 16 residues. Germline CDR1 is MNHEY and CDR2 is SVGAGI. V lost 0 bases, J lost 0 bases, and 2 bases stayed unmatched. The CDR3 loop is CASSYSGLVSTDTQYF. The DNA of the CDR3 is TGTGCCAGCAGTTACTCGGGACTAGTTAGCACAGATACGCAGTATTTT.

This clone has just one count. CDR3 region: CASSQGDRADQPQHF. The CDR3 coding sequence is TGCGCCAGCAGCCAAGGGGACAGGGCCGATCAGCCCCAGCATTTT. The V call is TRBV4-1, the J call TRBJ1-5; 9 bases are shared with TRBD1. Trimming at V came to 1 base and at J to 5 bases, leaving 3 bases not matched to a gene. CDR3 size: 15 residues. Germline CDR1 is MGHRA and CDR2 is YSYEKL.